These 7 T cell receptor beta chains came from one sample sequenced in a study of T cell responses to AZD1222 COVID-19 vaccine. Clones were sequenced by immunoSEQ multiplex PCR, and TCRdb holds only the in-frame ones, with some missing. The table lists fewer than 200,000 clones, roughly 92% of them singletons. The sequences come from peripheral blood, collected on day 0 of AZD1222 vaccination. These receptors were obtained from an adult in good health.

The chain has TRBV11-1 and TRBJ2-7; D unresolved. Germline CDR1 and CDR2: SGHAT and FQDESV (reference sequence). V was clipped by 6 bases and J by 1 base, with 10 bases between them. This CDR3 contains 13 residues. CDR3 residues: CASRGLNSYEQYF. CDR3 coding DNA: TGTGCCAGCAGGGGGTTGAATTCCTACGAGCAGTACTTC.

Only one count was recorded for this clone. The DNA for the CDR3 is TGTGCCAGCAGAGCCCTGACAGGGGGGAAGTACGAGCAGTACTTC. It translates to CASRALTGGKYEQYF. The V gene is TRBV6-5, the J gene TRBJ2-7; TRBD1 matches at 9 bases. In germline, CDR1 is MNHEY, CDR2 SVGAGI. Unmatched junction bases numbered 10, after V lost 6 bases and J lost 4 bases. The CDR3 extends over 15 amino acids.

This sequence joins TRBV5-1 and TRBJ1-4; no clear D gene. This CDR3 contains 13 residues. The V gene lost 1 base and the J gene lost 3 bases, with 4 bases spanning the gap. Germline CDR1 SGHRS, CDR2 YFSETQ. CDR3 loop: CASSLRSNEKLFF. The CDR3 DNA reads TGCGCCAGCAGCTTGCGGTCTAATGAAAAACTGTTTTTT.

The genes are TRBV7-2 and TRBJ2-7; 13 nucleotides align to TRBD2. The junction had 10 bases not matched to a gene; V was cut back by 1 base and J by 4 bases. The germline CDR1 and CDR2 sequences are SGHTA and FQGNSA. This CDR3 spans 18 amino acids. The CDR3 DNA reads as TGTGCCAGCAGCTTAGTTGGAGGGGGACTAGCGGGGTCGTACGAGCAGTACTTC. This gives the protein CASSLVGGGLAGSYEQYF.

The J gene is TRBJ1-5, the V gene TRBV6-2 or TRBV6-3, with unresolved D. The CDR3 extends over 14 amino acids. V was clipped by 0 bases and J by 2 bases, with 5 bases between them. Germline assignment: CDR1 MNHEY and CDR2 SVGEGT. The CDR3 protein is CASSYSVGNQPQHF. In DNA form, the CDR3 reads TGTGCCAGCAGTTACTCGGTGGGCAATCAGCCCCAGCATTTT.

In nucleotides, the CDR3 is TGTGCCAGCAGACCTAACAGGGGGCAGGGGGGCAATGAGCAGTTCTTC. Its protein product is CASRPNRGQGGNEQFF. The rearrangement links TRBV27 to TRBJ2-1; 9 positions match TRBD1. CDR3 length: 16 residues. V lost 6 bases and J lost 6; bases outside the gene matches: 12. Germline assignment: CDR1 MNHEY and CDR2 SMNVEV (reference sequence).

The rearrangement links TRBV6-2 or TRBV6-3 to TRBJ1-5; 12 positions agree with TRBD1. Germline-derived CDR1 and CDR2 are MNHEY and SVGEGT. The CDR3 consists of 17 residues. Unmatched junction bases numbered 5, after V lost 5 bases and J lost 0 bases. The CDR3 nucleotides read TGTGCCAGCAGTGGGGACAGGGGGCTAATTAGCAATCAGCCCCAGCATTTT. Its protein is CASSGDRGLISNQPQHF.